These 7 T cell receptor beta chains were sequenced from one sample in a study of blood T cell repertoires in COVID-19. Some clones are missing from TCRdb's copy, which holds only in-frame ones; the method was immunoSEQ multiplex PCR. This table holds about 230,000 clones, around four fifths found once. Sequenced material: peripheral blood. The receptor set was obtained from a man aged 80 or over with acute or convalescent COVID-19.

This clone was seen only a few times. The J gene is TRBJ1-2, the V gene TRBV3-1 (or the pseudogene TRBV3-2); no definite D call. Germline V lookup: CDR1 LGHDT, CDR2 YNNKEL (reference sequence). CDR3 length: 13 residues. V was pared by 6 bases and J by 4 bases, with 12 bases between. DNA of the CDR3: TGTGCCAGCAGTCTCCCTAGCGGCTATGGCTACACCTTC. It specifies CASSLPSGYGYTF.

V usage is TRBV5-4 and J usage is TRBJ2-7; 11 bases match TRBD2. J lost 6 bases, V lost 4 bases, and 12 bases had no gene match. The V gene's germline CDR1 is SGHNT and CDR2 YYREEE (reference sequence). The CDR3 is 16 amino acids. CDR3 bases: TGTGCCAGCAGCACCCAGTTAGCGGGGGGGGGTTTCGAGCAGTACTTC. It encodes CASSTQLAGGGFEQYF.

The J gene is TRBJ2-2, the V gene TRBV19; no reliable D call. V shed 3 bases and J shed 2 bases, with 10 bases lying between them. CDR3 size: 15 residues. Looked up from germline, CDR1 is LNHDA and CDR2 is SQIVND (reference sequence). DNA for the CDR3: TGTGCCAGTAGTATCCCGCGTCCAAACACCGGGGAGCTGTTTTTT. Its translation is CASSIPRPNTGELFF. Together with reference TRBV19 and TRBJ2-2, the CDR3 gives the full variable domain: DGGITQSPKYLFRKEGQNVTLSCEQNLNHDAMYWYRQDPGQGLRLIYYSQIVNDFQKGDIAEGYSVSREKKESFPLTVTSAQKNPTAFYLCASSIPRPNTGELFFGEGSRLTVL.

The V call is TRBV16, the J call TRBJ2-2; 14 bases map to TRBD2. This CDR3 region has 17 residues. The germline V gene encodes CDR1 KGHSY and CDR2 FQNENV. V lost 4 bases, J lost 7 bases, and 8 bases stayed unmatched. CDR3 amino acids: CASSLLGLAGGGGELFF. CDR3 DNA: TGTGCCAGCAGCCTCCTCGGACTAGCGGGAGGTGGCGGGGAGCTGTTTTTT.

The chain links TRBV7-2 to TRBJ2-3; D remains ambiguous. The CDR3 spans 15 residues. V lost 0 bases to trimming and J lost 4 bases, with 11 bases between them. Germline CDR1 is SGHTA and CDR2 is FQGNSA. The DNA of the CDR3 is TGTGCCAGCAGCTTAGCGGGCACCCCTTCAGATACGCAGTATTTT. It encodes CASSLAGTPSDTQYF. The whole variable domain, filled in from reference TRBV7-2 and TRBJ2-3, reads GAGVSQSPSNKVTEKGKDVELRCDPISGHTALYWYRQSLGQGLEFLIYFQGNSAPDKSGLPSDRFSAERTGGSVSTLTIQRTQQEDSAVYLCASSLAGTPSDTQYFGPGTRLTVL.

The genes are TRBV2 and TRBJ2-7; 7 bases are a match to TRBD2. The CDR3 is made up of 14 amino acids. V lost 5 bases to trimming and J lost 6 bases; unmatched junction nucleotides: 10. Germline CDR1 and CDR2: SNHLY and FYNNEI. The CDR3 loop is CASSLKRERVEQYF. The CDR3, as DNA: TGTGCCAGCAGTCTTAAGCGGGAACGTGTCGAGCAGTACTTC.

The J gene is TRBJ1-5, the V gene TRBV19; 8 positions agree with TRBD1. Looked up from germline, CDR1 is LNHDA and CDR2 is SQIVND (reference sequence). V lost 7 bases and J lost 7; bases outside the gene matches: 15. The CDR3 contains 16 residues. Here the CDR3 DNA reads TGTGCCAGTACGAATATGGACAGGGTAAGCTGGCAGCCCCAGCATTTT. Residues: CASTNMDRVSWQPQHF.